These 29 T cell receptor beta chains share one sample of origin, sequenced in a study of identical twins. MiXCR, applied by TCRdb to the 5' RACE reads, yields one record per CDR3 protein. In the table there are about 100,000 distinct CDR3 sequences, 5.5% to 7% of which are singletons. Source material: memory T cells sorted from blood. These receptors were collected from a woman aged 50 to 60 in good health.

The table lists this clonotype with many counts. The chain has TRBV20-1 and TRBJ2-5; either TRBD1 or TRBD2 may fit D (5 bases each). In germline, CDR1 is DFQATT, CDR2 SNEGSKA (reference sequence). Trimming stripped 3 bases from V and 5 bases from J, with 16 bases between. The CDR3 has 14 residues. The chain's CDR3 is CSARSVNGAETQYF. CDR3 bases: TGCAGTGCTAGGTCGGTTAACGGGGCGGAGACCCAGTACTTC.

This clonotype was recorded many times. The rearrangement uses TRBV2 and TRBJ2-3; TRBD2 aligns across 7 bases. In germline, CDR1 is SNHLY, CDR2 FYNNEI. The CDR3 is made up of 18 amino acids. V lost 5 bases and J lost 5; bases outside the gene matches: 19. CDR3 protein: CASSPDRFGAGVGDTQYF. CDR3 bases: TGTGCCAGCAGTCCCGACCGGTTTGGGGCGGGGGTCGGAGATACGCAGTATTTT. Variable domain in full (rest from reference TRBV2 and TRBJ2-3): EPEVTQTPSHQVTQMGQEVILRCVPISNHLYFYWYRQILGQKVEFLVSFYNNEISEKSEIFDDQFSVERPDGSNFTLKIRSTKLEDSAMYFCASSPDRFGAGVGDTQYFGPGTRLTVL.

This chain links TRBV5-6 with TRBJ2-6; D not certain. Per the germline V gene, CDR1 is SGHDT and CDR2 is YYEEEE. The CDR3 covers 13 residues. V dropped 9 bases and J dropped 1 base, with 8 bases sitting between them. Here the CDR3 reads CATLLSGANVLTF. CDR3 nucleotides: TGTGCCACCCTCCTTTCTGGGGCCAACGTCCTGACTTTC.

This clonotype was seen only a few times. This sequence joins TRBV12-3 or TRBV12-4 and TRBJ2-1; tentatively, D is TRBD2 (7 bases). The germline V and J ends were trimmed by 8 bases and 6 bases, with 11 bases remaining between them. This CDR3 comprises 12 residues. In DNA form, the CDR3 reads TGTGCCAGCGGGGGGGGCCGCAATGAGCAGTTCTTC. This sequence encodes CASGGGRNEQFF.

V and J are TRBV6-2 or TRBV6-3 and TRBJ1-4, with a weak D call TRBD1 (6 bases). Between the trimmed V and J ends, which lost 5 bases and 4 bases, there was a span of 14 bases. The CDR3 is 15 amino acids. Germline V gene lookup returns CDR1 MNHEY and CDR2 SVGEGT. CDR3 in DNA: TGTGCCAGCAGTGATTACAGGGACGTTAATGAAAAACTGTTTTTT. Translating gives CASSDYRDVNEKLFF.

This clonotype was found many times. J is TRBJ1-3 and V is TRBV20-1; D unresolved. Trimming removed 6 bases from V and 0 bases from J, with 9 bases in between. The CDR3 extends over 13 amino acids. The germline V gene has CDR1 DFQATT and CDR2 SNEGSKA (reference sequence). The CDR3 spells CSAGPVSGNTIYF. The CDR3 bases are TGCAGTGCCGGTCCCGTCTCTGGAAACACCATATATTTT.

This clonotype was seen many times. This chain links TRBV9 with TRBJ2-5; TRBD2 aligns across 7 bases. The germline CDR1 and CDR2 sequences are SGDLS and YYNGEE. J lost 5 bases, V lost 3 bases, and 7 bases had no gene match. This CDR3 region has 14 residues. The CDR3 coding sequence is TGTGCCAGCAGCGCCGGACTAGGGGATGAGACCCAGTACTTC. Translation: CASSAGLGDETQYF.

This clonotype was seen a handful of times. V gene TRBV30 combines with J gene TRBJ2-1; perhaps D is TRBD1 or TRBD2 (5 bases each). This CDR3 is 11 amino acids long. V was cut by 7 bases and J by 11 bases, with 15 bases left in between. Germline loops: CDR1 GTSNPN, CDR2 SVGIG (reference sequence). The CDR3 DNA reads TGTGCCTACAACTGGGGGATGCAGCAGTTCTTC. It specifies CAYNWGMQQFF.

This clonotype has ten or more counts. V gene TRBV5-1 combines with J gene TRBJ2-7; 8 bases align to TRBD1. V lost 4 bases to trimming and J lost 3 bases; unmatched junction nucleotides: 6. There are 14 residues in the CDR3. Germline loops: CDR1 SGHRS, CDR2 YFSETQ. The CDR3 is CASSAGQGFYEQYF. The CDR3 DNA reads TGCGCCAGCAGCGCAGGACAGGGCTTCTACGAGCAGTACTTC.

This clonotype has only a few counts. The chain employs TRBV5-1 and TRBJ2-7; TRBD2 matches at 8 bases. V was clipped by 4 bases and J by 3 bases; unmatched bases: 12. There are 16 residues in the CDR3. CDR1 and CDR2 (germline): SGHRS, YFSETQ. CDR3 nucleotide sequence: TGCGCCAGCAGCCCGGACGGGAGGGGACGAAGCTACGAGCAGTACTTC. Protein: CASSPDGRGRSYEQYF.

The rearrangement joins TRBV20-1 to TRBJ2-5; no reliable D call. Germline V gives CDR1 DFQATT, CDR2 SNEGSKA (reference sequence). Trimming left V 6 bases short and J 2 bases short, with 13 bases between. This CDR3 spans 13 amino acids. The CDR3 sequence is CSATDPEQETQYF. CDR3 coding DNA: TGCAGTGCAACCGACCCCGAGCAAGAGACCCAGTACTTC.

This clonotype was seen at least ten times. The V gene is TRBV5-1, the J gene TRBJ1-2; tentatively, D is TRBD1 (5 bases). The CDR3 is 15 amino acids. Trimming took 0 bases from V and 2 from J, leaving 11 bases between them. The germline CDR1 and CDR2 sequences are SGHRS and YFSETQ. In DNA form, the CDR3 reads TGCGCCAGCAGCTTGGAACAGGCAGGAAACTATGGCTACACCTTC. It translates to CASSLEQAGNYGYTF.

At least ten counts were recorded for this clonotype. The chain employs TRBV12-3 or TRBV12-4 and TRBJ2-1; 11 nucleotides align to TRBD2. Losses at the gene ends were 3 bases for V and 10 bases for J; bases not matched to a gene: 8. The CDR3 runs 15 residues. The CDR3 nucleotides read TGTGCCAGCAGTTTCCTAGCGGGAGGTGGGAAAGAGCAGTTCTTC. It specifies CASSFLAGGGKEQFF.

This clonotype rates as medium-sized. V usage is TRBV28 and J usage is TRBJ2-7, with 7 bases lining up with TRBD2. The V segment lost 11 bases and the J segment 5 bases; nucleotides outside the gene matches: 12. CDR1 is MDHEN and CDR2 is SYDVKM in the germline V gene. The CDR3 extends over 13 amino acids. In nucleotides, the CDR3 is TGTGCCGGGGGAGGGAACGCCGTGGACGAGCAGTACTTC. It codes for CAGGGNAVDEQYF.

The sample holds a few counts of this clonotype. The chain couples TRBV4-2 to TRBJ2-2; no firm D call. Trimming left V 3 bases short and J 6 bases short, with 8 bases between. The germline gives CDR1 LGHNA, CDR2 YNFKEQ. This CDR3 is built from 13 residues. In nucleotides, the CDR3 is TGTGCCAGCAGCCAGGGGATGGCCGGGGAGCTGTTTTTT. Its protein is CASSQGMAGELFF.

The sample holds many counts of this clonotype. This chain joins TRBV7-2 and TRBJ2-2; TRBD2 agrees at 9 bases. Per the germline V gene, CDR1 is SGHTA and CDR2 is FQGNSA. The CDR3 runs to 18 residues. J was trimmed by 3 bases and V by 4 bases; bases with no gene match: 12. In nucleotides, the CDR3 is TGTGCCAGCAGCTCCCATGAGGGCGGGAGGGCCGACACCGGGGAGCTGTTTTTT. Encoded protein: CASSSHEGGRADTGELFF.

There are many counts of this clonotype. The chain couples TRBV6-5 to TRBJ2-5; TRBD1 matches at 8 bases. V lost 6 bases and J lost 2; bases outside the gene matches: 14. Germline V lookup: CDR1 MNHEY, CDR2 SVGAGI. This CDR3 spans 17 amino acids. This chain's CDR3 is CASSGTAGGFGQETQYF. CDR3 DNA sequence: TGTGCCAGCAGCGGAACAGCAGGGGGCTTCGGTCAAGAGACCCAGTACTTC.

This clonotype was detected many times. The CDR3 reads CSARGGTAARQETQYF. CDR3 in DNA: TGCAGTGCTAGAGGGGGGACGGCGGCGAGACAAGAGACCCAGTACTTC. The chain links TRBV20-1 to TRBJ2-5; D tentatively reads TRBD1 or TRBD2 (5 bases each). V gave up 1 base and J gave up 2 bases, with 17 bases separating them. Germline assignment: CDR1 DFQATT and CDR2 SNEGSKA (reference sequence). The CDR3 totals 16 residues.

This rearrangement joins TRBV11-3 to TRBJ2-4; no firm D call. The V end was cut by 3 bases, the J end by 6 bases, with 6 bases between. The CDR3 totals 12 residues. The V gene's germline CDR1 is SGHNT and CDR2 YENEEA. The CDR3 bases are TGTGCCAGCAGCTTTGTTGGAAACATTCAGTACTTC. Protein: CASSFVGNIQYF.

Of note for this clonotype: This may arise from a read error, as a much more abundant clone is one base away. This chain links TRBV29-1 with TRBJ1-2; D might be TRBD1 (5 bases). The CDR3 consists of 12 residues. Trimming took off 6 bases at V and 8 bases at J, with 16 bases between the two ends. From germline, CDR1 is SQVTM and CDR2 ANQGSEA. The CDR3 loop is CSVNPGVVGYTF. In DNA form, the CDR3 reads TGCAGCGTCAATCCGGGGGTGGTCGGCTACACCTTC.

Many counts were recorded for this clonotype. The V call is TRBV9, the J call TRBJ2-2; the D gene is possibly TRBD1 (6 bases). Trimming removed 4 bases from V and 4 bases from J, with 17 bases in between. This CDR3 is built from 16 residues. The V gene's germline CDR1 is SGDLS and CDR2 YYNGEE. Here the CDR3 reads CASSSSPGHSTGELFF. CDR3 coding DNA: TGTGCCAGCAGCTCGTCTCCGGGACATAGCACCGGGGAGCTGTTTTTT.

This clonotype was found many times. The gene calls are TRBV25-1 and TRBJ2-7; D is perhaps TRBD1 (5 bases). CDR3 size: 14 residues. V was pared by 4 bases and J by 4 bases, with 14 bases between. Germline V gene data show CDR1 as MGHDK and CDR2 as SYGVNS. The CDR3 DNA reads as TGTGCCAGCAGTGTAGGTGACAGCGAGTACGAGCAGTACTTC. This translates into CASSVGDSEYEQYF.

This clonotype was seen ten or more times. This may be a read error: a much more frequent sequence differs by one nucleotide. V and J are TRBV5-1 and TRBJ2-7; D call uncertain. The length of the CDR3 is 14 residues. The V gene's germline CDR1 is SGHRS and CDR2 YFSETQ. CDR3 protein: CANSLGWSSYEQYF. Here the CDR3 DNA reads TGCGCCAACAGCTTGGGGTGGAGCTCCTACGAGCAGTACTTC.

This clonotype appeared many times. V is TRBV4-2 and J is TRBJ2-2, with D perhaps given as TRBD1 or TRBD2 (6 bases each). Trimming stripped 1 base from V and 7 bases from J, with 13 bases between. Per the germline V gene, CDR1 is LGHNA and CDR2 is YNFKEQ. The CDR3 has 15 amino acids. The CDR3 nucleotides read TGTGCCAGCAGCCAAGTGTTCCGGGGGCACGGGGAGCTGTTTTTT. Protein sequence: CASSQVFRGHGELFF.

This clonotype was detected ten times or more. The rearrangement joins TRBV6-5 to TRBJ2-7; 7 nucleotides line up with TRBD1. With 2 bases clipped from V and 5 bases from J, the junction kept 3 bases outside the gene matches. The CDR3 spans 13 residues. The germline CDR1 and CDR2 sequences are MNHEY and SVGAGI. The CDR3 nucleotides read TGTGCCAGCAGTTACGGGCAGGGGGACGAGCAGTACGTC. This encodes CASSYGQGDEQYV.

The chain couples TRBV7-2 to TRBJ2-3; no definite D call. Trimming shortened V by 5 bases and J by 6 bases, and 6 bases separated the two germline ends. This CDR3 has 11 amino acids. Germline V gene lookup returns CDR1 SGHTA and CDR2 FQGNSA. The CDR3 loop is CASSPFDTQYF. The CDR3 DNA reads TGTGCCAGCAGCCCGTTTGATACGCAGTATTTT. The full variable domain, completed using reference TRBV7-2 and TRBJ2-3, is GAGVSQSPSNKVTEKGKDVELRCDPISGHTALYWYRQSLGQGLEFLIYFQGNSAPDKSGLPSDRFSAERTGGSVSTLTIQRTQQEDSAVYLCASSPFDTQYFGPGTRLTVL.

In its sample, this clonotype was seen many times. This chain links TRBV5-1 with TRBJ1-2, with D unresolved. The CDR3 has 17 amino acids. Germline lookup yields CDR1 SGHRS and CDR2 YFSETQ. V dropped 4 bases and J dropped 0 bases, with 19 bases sitting between them. Here the CDR3 reads CASSGGPNWASNYGYTF. CDR3 DNA: TGCGCCAGCAGCGGAGGACCTAACTGGGCCTCTAACTATGGCTACACCTTC.

This clonotype has a count of ten or more. This rearrangement joins TRBV24-1 to TRBJ2-5; D unresolved. Germline V lookup: CDR1 KGHDR, CDR2 SFDVKD. The V gene lost 3 bases and the J gene lost 0 bases, with 7 bases spanning the gap. The CDR3 runs 14 residues. The CDR3 loop reads CATSDVAYQETQYF. The CDR3 nucleotides are TGTGCCACCAGTGATGTGGCGTACCAAGAGACCCAGTACTTC.

Many counts were recorded for this clonotype. At one end the junction does not follow the germline gene, possibly because of a read error. This chain links TRBV2 with TRBJ2-5, with no clear D. This CDR3 comprises 10 residues. Looked up from germline, CDR1 is SNHLY and CDR2 is FYNNEI. CDR3 bases: TGTGCCACCAGTGAGGAGACCCAGTACTTC. Its translation is CATSEETQYF.